Below, 5 T cell receptor beta chains from the same sample are listed, as sequenced in a study of post-analysis software for immune sequencing data. Study results and limitations: Elevated frequency relative to controls characterized about 5 TRBV segments in patients, TRBV5-6, TRBV5-1 and TRBV20-1 among them.

cDNA libraries for TCR beta contained unique molecular identifiers. TCRdb reprocessed the PCR reads with MiXCR, giving one entry per CDR3 protein. The table records around 260,000 distinct CDR3 sequences, 36% of them present only once. Antigens of these TCRs are unknown. Sequencing was done on a sample of blood. These receptors were obtained from a girl between 5 and 17 years old with multiple sclerosis.

The chain is built from TRBV10-2 and TRBJ2-3, with 8 bases aligning to TRBD1. Germline V gene lookup returns CDR1 WSHSY and CDR2 SAAADI. Losses at the gene ends were 7 bases for V and 4 bases for J; bases not matched to a gene: 10. The CDR3 has 15 residues. The CDR3 here is CASTDTTGAPDTQYF. CDR3 sequence (DNA): TGCGCCAGCACCGATACGACAGGGGCTCCAGATACGCAGTATTTT.

This clonotype appeared many times. The chain is built from TRBV9 and TRBJ2-1; D might be TRBD2 (6 bases). CDR3 length: 16 amino acids. The ends were cut back, 4 bases at V and 0 bases at J, with 14 bases in the middle. Germline V gene sequence: CDR1 SGDLS, CDR2 YYNGEE. The chain's CDR3 is CASSPRAGSSYNEQFF. The CDR3 DNA reads as TGTGCCAGCAGCCCGAGGGCGGGGAGCTCCTACAATGAGCAGTTCTTC.

This clonotype occurred many times. The chain has TRBV20-1 and TRBJ2-7, with D tentatively TRBD1 or TRBD2 (5 bases each). V gave up 6 bases and J gave up 0 bases, with 18 bases separating them. Per germline, CDR1 DFQATT and CDR2 SNEGSKA (reference sequence). The CDR3 runs to 15 residues. CDR3 in DNA: TGCAGTGCCGCTCGACCGGGGCAAAGCTCCTACGAGCAGTACTTC. Its protein product is CSAARPGQSSYEQYF.

In this sample, this clonotype turned up a few times. A much larger clone lies one base from this, so it may be a read error. This chain joins TRBV12-5 and TRBJ2-7, with D perhaps TRBD2 (6 bases). Trimming shortened V by 6 bases and J by 7 bases, and 10 bases separated the two germline ends. Germline CDR1 reads LGHNT; CDR2 reads FRNRAP. The CDR3 runs to 11 residues. In nucleotides, the CDR3 is TGTGCTAGTGGCTCGGGGGATGAGCAGTACTTC. Its translation: CASGSGDEQYF.

There are many counts of this clonotype. The chain recombines TRBV12-3 or TRBV12-4 with TRBJ1-4; D is possibly TRBD1 (5 bases). The length of the CDR3 is 12 residues. V lost 6 bases and J lost 4, with 6 bases in between. As DNA, the CDR3 is TGTGCCAGCAGGGGGGATAATGAAAAACTGTTTTTT. The encoded protein is CASRGDNEKLFF.